These T cell receptor beta chains were read from a single sample in a study of beta chain features in type 1 diabetes. TCRdb's table, derived via immunoSEQ multiplex PCR, lists solely in-frame clones and lacks some. The sample includes roughly 130,000 clones, about 16% of them seen just once. Source material: central memory CD4+ T cells from blood. These receptors originate from a man aged 25-40 years with type 1 diabetes. Both conserved end residues are part of each CDR3. The D gene is left open where the match is weak. Clone size is stated in some rows and not others, as once, few, many or a class when expanded.

many	TRBV6-6	TRBD2	TRBJ2-3	CASRLSGGADTQYF	TGTGCCAGCCGACTGAGCGGGGGGGCAGATACGCAGTATTTT
NA	TRBV2	TRBD1	TRBJ2-6	CASSPGQFSGANVLTF	TGTGCCAGCAGTCCGGGACAGTTCTCTGGGGCCAACGTCCTGACTTTC
few	TRBV7-3	TRBD2	TRBJ2-2	CASSPTGTSPGELFF	TGTGCCAGCAGCCCCACCGGGACTAGCCCCGGGGAGCTGTTTTTT
many	TRBV7-2	NA	TRBJ2-1	CASSSRTGDEQFF	TGTGCCAGCAGCTCCCGGACTGGAGATGAGCAGTTCTTC
few	TRBV9	NA	TRBJ2-4	CASSVGSLGFSAKNIQYF	TGTGCCAGCAGCGTGGGTAGTCTCGGATTCTCAGCCAAAAACATTCAGTACTTC
few	TRBV27	TRBD2	TRBJ2-3	CASKLAGGDTQYF	TGTGCCAGCAAACTAGCGGGGGGAGATACGCAGTATTTT
few	TRBV2	NA	TRBJ2-7	CASRTGEEQYF	TGTGCCAGCAGAACGGGGGAAGAGCAGTACTTC
NA	TRBV28	NA	TRBJ1-2	CASSSINYGYTF	TGTGCCAGCAGCTCGATAAACTATGGCTACACCTTC
few	TRBV27	NA	TRBJ2-5	CASVGGSWETQYF	TGTGCCAGCGTAGGGGGGTCTTGGGAGACCCAGTACTTC
few	TRBV12-5	NA	TRBJ2-3	CASGIPDRRESTDTQYF	TGTGCTAGTGGTATCCCGGACCGCCGGGAAAGCACAGATACGCAGTATTTT
few	TRBV7-6	NA	TRBJ2-1	CASSLHRGNEQFF	TGTGCCAGCAGCTTACATAGGGGTAATGAGCAGTTCTTC
many	TRBV30	NA	TRBJ1-2	CAWSPTGWGYTF	TGTGCCTGGAGTCCTACAGGATGGGGCTACACCTTC
few	TRBV7-8	NA	TRBJ1-6	CAFSGNSDSPLHF	TGTGCCTTCTCGGGAAATTCTGATTCACCCCTCCACTTT
few	TRBV7-2	NA	TRBJ1-6	CASSLEQPNNSPLHF	TGTGCCAGCAGCTTGGAACAGCCCAATAATTCACCCCTCCACTTT
few	TRBV25-1	TRBD1	TRBJ2-5	CASSAIRDRETQYF	TGTGCCAGCAGTGCAATCCGGGACAGGGAAACGCAGTACTTC
few	TRBV7-2	NA	TRBJ2-4	CASSYLEGTKNIQYF	TGTGCCAGCAGCTACCTAGAGGGGACCAAAAACATTCAGTACTTC
few	TRBV6-6	NA	TRBJ1-5	CASSYSWQPQHF	TGTGCCAGCAGTTACAGTTGGCAGCCCCAGCATTTT
few	TRBV7-8	NA	TRBJ2-5	CASSSWGTQETQYF	TGTGCCAGCAGTTCGTGGGGAACTCAAGAGACCCAGTACTTC
few	TRBV6-4	NA	TRBJ2-1	CASSAGVGNEQFF	TGTGCCAGCAGTGCAGGGGTGGGCAATGAGCAGTTCTTC
NA	TRBV29-1	NA	TRBJ1-4	CSARGGRNEKLFF	TGCAGCGCCCGCGGGGGGCGAAATGAAAAACTGTTTTTT
NA	TRBV9	TRBD1	TRBJ2-1	CASSVRGPNEQFF	TGTGCCAGCAGCGTAAGGGGGCCCAATGAGCAGTTCTTC
NA	TRBV28	NA	TRBJ2-7	CASSLPPGQKSSYEQYF	TGTGCCAGCAGTTTACCCCCGGGACAAAAAAGCTCCTACGAGCAGTACTTC
NA	TRBV5-1	TRBD1	TRBJ2-7	CASSQGQGSSYEQYF	TGCGCCAGCAGCCAGGGACAGGGAAGCTCCTACGAGCAGTACTTC
many	TRBV29-1	NA	TRBJ2-2	CSVVGQLNTGELFF	TGCAGCGTTGTAGGGCAGTTGAACACCGGGGAGCTGTTTTTT
NA	TRBV9	TRBD2	TRBJ2-5	CASSPSGTSLETQYF	TGTGCCAGCAGCCCATCCGGGACTAGCCTAGAGACCCAGTACTTC
NA	TRBV5-1	NA	TRBJ2-3	CASSAGASVTDTQYF	TGCGCCAGCAGTGCGGGGGCGAGTGTTACAGATACGCAGTATTTT
NA	TRBV19	NA	TRBJ2-7	CASSPSRQGLGEQYF	TGTGCCAGTAGCCCTTCCCGGCAGGGGCTCGGCGAGCAGTACTTC
few	TRBV6-1	NA	TRBJ2-4	CASSEGGTRTQNIQYF	TGTGCCAGCAGTGAAGGGGGGACAAGGACACAAAACATTCAGTACTTC
NA	TRBV4-1	NA	TRBJ2-3	CASSQDWTATDTQYF	TGCGCCAGCAGCCAAGATTGGACAGCCACAGATACGCAGTATTTT
NA	TRBV30	NA	TRBJ1-5	CAWSVGARNQPQHF	TGTGCCTGGAGTGTTGGGGCTAGGAATCAGCCCCAGCATTTT
many	TRBV23-1	NA	TRBJ1-5	CASSPDPGGGQREPQHF	TGCGCCAGCAGTCCCGATCCTGGCGGGGGGCAACGGGAGCCCCAGCATTTT
NA	TRBV7-8	TRBD1	TRBJ2-4	CASSRTGDNIQYF	TGTGCCAGCAGCCGGACAGGGGACAACATTCAGTACTTC
NA	TRBV2	NA	TRBJ1-2	CASKVGSAYGYTF	TGTGCCAGCAAAGTAGGATCGGCCTATGGCTACACCTTC
NA	TRBV18	NA	TRBJ2-5	CASSPPAGETQYF	TGTGCCAGCTCACCACCGGCAGGGGAGACCCAGTACTTC
NA	TRBV5-4	TRBD1	TRBJ1-6	CASSFGSRGQANNSPLHF	TGTGCCAGCAGCTTCGGGAGCCGAGGACAGGCAAATAATTCACCCCTCCACTTT
NA	TRBV7-9	NA	TRBJ2-7	CASSPSAYEQYF	TGTGCCAGCAGCCCCTCGGCCTACGAGCAGTACTTC
NA	TRBV29-1	TRBD2	TRBJ2-3	CSVEASGDFTDTQYF	TGCAGCGTTGAGGCTAGCGGGGACTTCACAGATACGCAGTATTTT
few	TRBV10-3	NA	TRBJ1-5	CAISERGGNQPQHF	TGTGCCATCAGTGAGAGAGGAGGAAATCAGCCCCAGCATTTT
NA	TRBV7-8	TRBD2	TRBJ2-5	CASRMAGGETQYF	TGTGCCAGCAGAATGGCGGGGGGAGAGACCCAGTACTTC
NA	TRBV29-1	TRBD1	TRBJ2-1	CSVYGQGWVNEQFF	TGCAGCGTTTATGGACAGGGGTGGGTAAATGAGCAGTTCTTC
NA	TRBV4-3	NA	TRBJ2-1	CASSIQVSSYNEQFF	TGCGCCAGCAGTATACAGGTGAGCTCCTACAATGAGCAGTTCTTC